These T cell receptor beta chains were read from a single sample in a study of beta chain features in type 1 diabetes. Clones were read by immunoSEQ multiplex PCR, and TCRdb kept only the in-frame ones, dropping some. The top ten hold approximately 0.05% of the sample, which has 200,000 to 250,000 clones, about 71% seen once. The sequenced material came from naive CD4+ T cells from blood. The receptors were gathered from a man aged 25-45 years in good health. Both conserved end residues are part of each CDR3. D genes are given only for firm matches.

V: TRBV5-6
J: TRBJ2-1
D: NA
CDR3: CASSLTGRNNEQFF

V: TRBV6-1
J: TRBJ2-3
D: TRBD2
CDR3: CASSESGGRDTQYF

V: TRBV20-1
J: TRBJ1-2
D: NA
CDR3: CSAIGQSLYTF

V: TRBV15
J: TRBJ2-1
D: TRBD1
CDR3: CATTHRGEQFF

V: TRBV5-1
J: TRBJ2-3
D: TRBD2
CDR3: CASSLVPSGGTDTQYF

V: TRBV30
J: TRBJ1-6
D: NA
CDR3: CAWSVEGKASPLHF

V: TRBV29-1
J: TRBJ2-3
D: TRBD2
CDR3: CSVLLLAGGTDTQYF

V: TRBV30
J: TRBJ1-1
D: NA
CDR3: CAWSVGTNTEAFF

V: TRBV28
J: TRBJ2-1
D: TRBD2
CDR3: CASSLAGVVYNEQFF

V: TRBV30
J: TRBJ1-1
D: NA
CDR3: CAWIGQGGTEAFF

V: TRBV29-1
J: TRBJ2-5
D: TRBD1
CDR3: CSVEAGRTGLLETQYF

V: TRBV30
J: TRBJ1-5
D: NA
CDR3: CAWSSGSNQPQHF

V: TRBV9
J: TRBJ1-1
D: NA
CDR3: CASSVVQGEAFF

V: TRBV6-1
J: TRBJ2-3
D: TRBD2
CDR3: CATELAGGADTQYF

V: TRBV10-3
J: TRBJ2-1
D: NA
CDR3: CAIIGLHEQFF

V: TRBV23-1
J: TRBJ2-6
D: NA
CDR3: CASGSSGANVLTF

V: TRBV7-2
J: TRBJ2-3
D: NA
CDR3: CASISSPTLVDTQYF

V: TRBV13
J: NA
D: NA
CDR3: CASSYSYEQYF

V: TRBV7-2
J: TRBJ2-7
D: NA
CDR3: CASSLRLSSEQYF

V: TRBV2
J: TRBJ2-7
D: NA
CDR3: CASSVLGARYEQYF

V: TRBV7-2
J: TRBJ2-5
D: NA
CDR3: CASSAPPGRAQETQYF

V: TRBV30
J: TRBJ1-1
D: NA
CDR3: CAWSVQGGSTEAFF

V: TRBV6-5
J: TRBJ2-1
D: NA
CDR3: CASSFQGKGFDEQFF

V: TRBV7-2
J: TRBJ2-4
D: TRBD1
CDR3: CASSLEGTGINIQYF

V: TRBV5-1
J: TRBJ2-1
D: NA
CDR3: CASSPRTRGDNEQFF

V: TRBV9
J: TRBJ1-5
D: TRBD1
CDR3: CASSETGGNQPQHF

V: TRBV5-4
J: TRBJ2-3
D: NA
CDR3: CASSLDDKSTDTQYF